This T cell receptor beta chain was sequenced for a study of Graves' ophthalmopathy and Graves' hyperthyroidism. Study summary: Sampling took place at initial diagnosis, with peripheral blood obtained before any treatment. Findings of the study overall: Ophthalmopathy progression was predicted by the model at around 70% sensitivity and under 75% specificity. From stable hyperthyroidism, ophthalmopathy was separated by a 13-signature model with 87.88% sensitivity and more than 75% specificity.

RNA transcripts were the template, and TCR beta CDR3 regions were amplified from them. RT-PCR was first run with HTBI primers, then multiplex PCR in a second round. TCRdb passed the multiplex PCR reads through MiXCR, listing each CDR3 protein once. There are under 250,000 distinct CDR3 sequences in the sample; under 30% occur only once, and 9.1% lies in the top ten. About this clonotype itself: The antigen is not known.

Exclusion criteria comprised other autoimmune diseases, uncontrolled infections, pregnancy or lactation in patients. This TCR was recovered from a man aged 50-60 years with Graves' ophthalmopathy. Sequencing was carried out using peripheral blood.

The CDR3 reads CASSYTSGDLDEQYF. In DNA form, the CDR3 reads TGTGCCAGCAGCTACACGTCAGGGGACCTGGACGAGCAGTACTTC. The chain recombines TRBV7-8 with TRBJ2-7, with a weak D call TRBD1 (6 bases). Trimming removed 4 bases at V and 5 bases at J, with 18 bases between. This CDR3 is 15 amino acids long. Germline V gene data show CDR1 as SGHVS and CDR2 as FQNEAQ.